One and the same sample provided the 24 T cell receptor beta chains below, sequenced in a study of regulatory and conventional T cells in RAG deficiency. Blood CD4+ CD25-low CD127-high conventional T cells supplied the genomic DNA template. Here immunoSEQ multiplex PCR was the method, and the copy in TCRdb shows in-frame clones only, minus some. The data show 24,000 or so clones, approximately 93% seen once. The data also belong to a second study, concerning regulatory T cells. Turning to that study: Amplification used 52 TRBV primers and 13 TRBJ primers.

The source material was CD4+ T cells sorted from blood. These receptors came from a human donor in good health.

The chain is built from TRBV6-6 and TRBJ1-3; D remains unclear. Deletions cut 0 bases from V and 0 bases from J, with 6 bases between. Germline-derived CDR1 and CDR2 are MNHNY and SVGAGI (reference sequence). This CDR3 contains 15 residues. The CDR3 DNA reads as TGTGCCAGCAGTTACTCGGGAAGCTCTGGAAACACCATATATTTT. It specifies CASSYSGSSGNTIYF.

The genes are TRBV7-9 and TRBJ2-1; 14 bases agree with TRBD2. This CDR3 spans 16 amino acids. V gave up 6 bases and J gave up 3 bases; unmatched junction bases: 4. The germline V gene has CDR1 SEHNR and CDR2 FQNEAQ (reference sequence). In DNA, the CDR3 is TGTGCCAGCAGTTCCGGGACTAGCGGGGGCTACAATGAGCAGTTCTTC. The encoded protein is CASSSGTSGGYNEQFF.

This sequence joins TRBV7-9 and TRBJ2-3; 8 bases are a match to TRBD2. Germline loops: CDR1 SEHNR, CDR2 FQNEAQ (reference sequence). CDR3 length equals 16 residues. Trimming took 5 bases from V and 2 from J; bases not matched to a gene: 9. The CDR3 region has the DNA TGTGCCAGCAGCCTAGACGGGGGGGGCCTCACAGATACGCAGTATTTT. Amino acid sequence: CASSLDGGGLTDTQYF.

This chain uses TRBV7-3 with TRBJ2-6; 9 bases map to TRBD2. With 4 bases clipped from V and 4 bases from J, the junction kept 5 bases outside the gene matches. The CDR3 has 16 amino acids. Per the germline V gene, CDR1 is SGHTA and CDR2 is FQGTGA. The CDR3 here is CASSSGLARGANVLTF. In DNA, the CDR3 is TGTGCCAGCAGCTCAGGACTAGCGCGGGGGGCCAACGTCCTGACTTTC.

The V and J genes are TRBV30 and TRBJ1-6; D uncertain. The CDR3 loop spans 15 amino acids. Germline V gene sequence: CDR1 GTSNPN, CDR2 SVGIG (reference sequence). Trimming cost V 1 base and J 0 bases, with 7 bases left between them. CDR3 DNA sequence: TGTGCCTGGAGTGAGGAGAGCTCCTATAATTCACCCCTCCACTTT. Translated: CAWSEESSYNSPLHF.

This clone was found once. The chain couples TRBV5-1 to TRBJ1-2; tentatively, D is TRBD1 (6 bases). The CDR3 loop spans 15 amino acids. V gave up 4 bases and J gave up 6 bases, with 19 bases separating them. Germline CDR1 and CDR2: SGHRS and YFSETQ. CDR3 in amino acids: CASSAYSGQTNGYTF. CDR3 DNA: TGCGCCAGCAGCGCTTACTCTGGACAGACCAATGGCTACACCTTC.

The chain employs TRBV28 and TRBJ2-5, with D perhaps given as TRBD1 or TRBD2 (5 bases each). V dropped 5 bases and J dropped 0 bases, with 10 bases sitting between them. This CDR3 is built from 14 residues. Germline values: CDR1 MDHEN, CDR2 SYDVKM. The CDR3, as DNA: TGTGCCAGCAGTGTCGGGACCCACCAAGAGACCCAGTACTTC. This encodes CASSVGTHQETQYF.

This chain links TRBV18 with TRBJ1-2, with a possible D match to TRBD1 (5 bases). V gave up 0 bases and J gave up 4 bases, with 9 bases separating them. The CDR3 runs 14 residues. CDR1 and CDR2 from the germline V gene are KGHSH and LQKENI. CDR3 nucleotides: TGTGCCAGCTCACCACCACAGGTGATCTATGGCTACACCTTC. This translates into CASSPPQVIYGYTF.

The chain links TRBV5-1 to TRBJ2-5; D remains ambiguous. The CDR3 length is 12 residues. With 5 bases removed from V and 2 bases from J, the gap between germline ends came to 7 bases. The germline V gene encodes CDR1 SGHRS and CDR2 YFSETQ. The CDR3 DNA reads TGCGCCAGCAGGGGTCTACAAGAGACCCAGTACTTC. Its protein product is CASRGLQETQYF.

The V call is TRBV6-5, the J call TRBJ2-3; D gene unclear. Trimming pared 2 bases from V and 0 bases from J, leaving 12 bases between. In germline, CDR1 is MNHEY, CDR2 SVGAGI. This CDR3 contains 16 residues. The CDR3 sequence is CASSYGRPPSTDTQYF. CDR3 nucleotides: TGTGCCAGCAGTTACGGCAGGCCCCCTAGCACAGATACGCAGTATTTT.

This chain joins TRBV18 and TRBJ2-2, with 8 nucleotides matching TRBD1. This CDR3 has 14 amino acids. CDR1 is KGHSH and CDR2 is LQKENI in the germline V gene. V gave up 6 bases and J gave up 5 bases; unmatched junction bases: 5. CDR3 sequence: CASSPQGATGELFF. The DNA of the CDR3 is TGTGCCAGCTCCCCTCAGGGGGCAACCGGGGAGCTGTTTTTT.

The chain uses TRBV7-9 and TRBJ2-3, with D tentatively TRBD1 or TRBD2 (6 bases each). The CDR3 spans 16 residues. V lost 2 bases and J lost 2, with 14 bases in between. Germline CDR1 and CDR2: SEHNR and FQNEAQ (reference sequence). Here the CDR3 DNA reads TGTGCCAGCAGCTTAACTAGGGGGGCTCCCACAGATACGCAGTATTTT. Its translation: CASSLTRGAPTDTQYF.

V and J are TRBV19 and TRBJ2-2, with D possibly matching TRBD1 (6 bases). Germline V gene lookup returns CDR1 LNHDA and CDR2 SQIVND (reference sequence). V lost 4 bases and J lost 7, with 13 bases in between. The CDR3 is made up of 14 amino acids. CDR3 bases: TGTGCCAGTAGTAGGACAGCCAACGGCGGGGAGCTGTTTTTT. As protein: CASSRTANGGELFF.

The V call is TRBV19, the J call TRBJ1-5; unclear D gene. V gave up 0 bases and J gave up 0 bases, with 9 bases separating them. Germline V CDR1 and CDR2: LNHDA, SQIVND (reference sequence). This CDR3 is 16 amino acids long. For the CDR3, the DNA is TGTGCCAGTAGTATAGATCCCCCACATAGCAATCAGCCCCAGCATTTT. Translating it yields CASSIDPPHSNQPQHF.

This rearrangement joins TRBV28 to TRBJ1-6; TRBD1 matches at 10 bases. The CDR3 spans 14 residues. Germline trimming cut 6 bases from V and 10 bases from J; bases unmatched to any gene: 6. Germline values: CDR1 MDHEN, CDR2 SYDVKM. As DNA, the CDR3 is TGTGCCAGCAGCAAGGACAGGGGGACCTCACCCCTCCACTTT. Translating it yields CASSKDRGTSPLHF.

The V and J genes are TRBV6-5 and TRBJ2-2; D is unclear. Looked up from germline, CDR1 is MNHEY and CDR2 is SVGAGI. The length of the CDR3 is 14 residues. V was trimmed by 7 bases and J by 1 base, leaving 10 bases between them. The CDR3 here is CASKGFRNTGELFF. The CDR3 DNA reads TGTGCCAGCAAGGGTTTCCGGAACACCGGGGAGCTGTTTTTT.

This clone was counted a single time. V is TRBV19 and J is TRBJ2-7; no clear D. The V gene's germline CDR1 is LNHDA and CDR2 SQIVND (reference sequence). V was shortened by 1 base and J by 6 bases, with 10 bases between the two germline ends. The CDR3 has 13 residues. DNA of the CDR3: TGTGCCAGTAGTATAGCGGGCAGCCTCGAGCAGTACTTC. Its translation: CASSIAGSLEQYF.

The chain combines TRBV19 with TRBJ1-1; D uncertain. Trimming left V 0 bases short and J 9 bases short, with 14 bases between. The CDR3 covers 14 residues. Germline CDR1 LNHDA, CDR2 SQIVND (reference sequence). CDR3 bases: TGTGCCAGTAGTATAGATAGAGGTCGGGGAAAAGCTTTCTTT. It is translated as CASSIDRGRGKAFF.

The chain carries TRBV2 and TRBJ2-1; no definite D call. Germline CDR1 reads SNHLY; CDR2 reads FYNNEI. The CDR3 is 13 amino acids. Deletions cut 7 bases from V and 2 bases from J, with 9 bases between. The DNA for the CDR3 is TGTGCCAGCACCCCGGAGACCTACAATGAGCAGTTCTTC. Protein product: CASTPETYNEQFF.

This clone is a singleton in its sample. V usage is TRBV19 and J usage is TRBJ2-5; 12 bases are shared with TRBD1. Germline CDR1 and CDR2: LNHDA and SQIVND (reference sequence). The CDR3 extends over 17 amino acids. The junction had 12 bases not matched to a gene; V was cut back by 5 bases and J by 5 bases. CDR3 sequence (DNA): TGTGCCAGTAGTTCCCAAACCGGGACAGGGGGCGCCGAGACCCAGTACTTC. Translation gives CASSSQTGTGGAETQYF.

CDR3 DNA: TGTGCCGGCGCAGGGGTTTCCTATAATTCACCCCTCCACTTT. Its translation is CAGAGVSYNSPLHF. The chain combines TRBV30 with TRBJ1-6; TRBD1 might be the D (6 bases). The CDR3 extends over 14 amino acids. Germline V gives CDR1 GTSNPN, CDR2 SVGIG (reference sequence). V lost 8 bases to trimming and J lost 1 base, with 12 bases between them.

The chain uses TRBV27 and TRBJ2-6; D uncertain. Germline CDR1 reads MNHEY; CDR2 reads SMNVEV (reference sequence). Trimming removed 5 bases at V and 0 bases at J, with 11 bases between. The CDR3 extends over 16 amino acids. This chain's CDR3 is CASSPEPASGANVLTF. DNA for the CDR3: TGTGCCAGCAGTCCGGAGCCTGCCTCTGGGGCCAACGTCCTGACTTTC.

The chain joins TRBV7-8 to TRBJ1-6, with D possibly TRBD1 on 5 matching bases. Germline V gene lookup returns CDR1 SGHVS and CDR2 FQNEAQ. The CDR3 has 14 amino acids. V lost 0 bases, J lost 10 bases, and 10 bases lay in between. In DNA, the CDR3 is TGTGCCAGCAGCTTAGCGCAGGGTAGCTCACCCCTCCACTTT. This codes for CASSLAQGSSPLHF. Supplemented by reference TRBV7-8 and TRBJ1-6, the full variable domain reads GAGVSQSPRYKVAKRGQDVALRCDPISGHVSLFWYQQALGQGPEFLTYFQNEAQLDKSGLPSDRFFAERPEGSVSTLKIQRTQQEDSAVYLCASSLAQGSSPLHFGNGTRLTVT.

V is TRBV2 and J is TRBJ1-4; D possibly corresponds to TRBD1 (6 bases). Germline V lookup: CDR1 SNHLY, CDR2 FYNNEI. V was cut by 4 bases and J by 13 bases, with 28 bases left in between. This CDR3 has 17 amino acids. In nucleotides, the CDR3 is TGTGCCAGCAGTGTTGGCCACCCGGCGGGAGGGACCAGGGGACTGTTTTTT. Translated: CASSVGHPAGGTRGLFF.